The 18 T cell receptor beta chains in this list originate from one sample, sequenced in a study of T cells after yellow fever vaccination. Each CDR3 protein is one row after TCRdb ran MiXCR on the 5' RACE reads. The table has just over 300,000 distinct CDR3 sequences, roughly 4% seen once; the top ten hold around 22%. The specimen was PBMCs, collected on the day of the yellow fever booster vaccination. All receptors derive from a man aged 18 to 30 who received the YFV17D yellow fever vaccine.

CDR3 residues: CASSSSILAQKTQYF. The DNA of the CDR3 is TGTGCCAGCAGCTCCTCTATTCTAGCGCAAAAGACCCAGTACTTC. V usage is TRBV7-2 and J usage is TRBJ2-5; a weak D match, TRBD2 (6 bases). Germline lookup yields CDR1 SGHTA and CDR2 FQGNSA. The CDR3 runs to 15 residues. V was clipped by 4 bases and J by 6 bases, with 18 bases between them.

This clonotype was counted at least ten times. The chain uses TRBV7-8 and TRBJ1-4, with a weak D call TRBD1 (5 bases). The germline CDR1 and CDR2 sequences are SGHVS and FQNEAQ. This CDR3 has 15 residues. Trimming stripped 1 base from V and 2 bases from J, with 8 bases between. The CDR3 bases are TGTGCCAGCAGCTTAGGGGGGGGGACTAATGAAAAACTGTTTTTT. Translating gives CASSLGGGTNEKLFF.

The V gene is TRBV7-9, the J gene TRBJ2-1, with 8 nucleotides matching TRBD1. The CDR3 is 16 residues long. From germline, CDR1 is SEHNR and CDR2 FQNEAQ (reference sequence). V gave up 5 bases and J gave up 8 bases; unmatched junction bases: 14. The CDR3 bases are TGTGCCAGCAGCCCGGACAGGGTTGGGCTTCCCGATGAGCAGTTCTTC. Protein product: CASSPDRVGLPDEQFF.

The chain employs TRBV4-1 and TRBJ1-5; D uncertain. Germline assignment: CDR1 MGHRA and CDR2 YSYEKL. The ends were cut back, 6 bases at V and 3 bases at J, with 15 bases in the middle. The CDR3 totals 15 residues. CDR3 residues: CASSFMGGYNQPQHF. The CDR3 DNA reads as TGCGCCAGCAGTTTCATGGGCGGTTACAATCAGCCCCAGCATTTT.

This clonotype has at least ten counts. The chain uses TRBV18 and TRBJ1-3; maybe TRBD1 (5 bases). The CDR3 extends over 16 amino acids. Germline V lookup: CDR1 KGHSH, CDR2 LQKENI. V lost 3 bases and J 4 bases, leaving 16 bases between the germline ends. Here the CDR3 DNA reads TGTGCCAGCTCACCGGGGAGCGGGCAGGGAGGAAACACCATATATTTT. Its protein is CASSPGSGQGGNTIYF.

In its sample, this clonotype was seen many times. V and J are TRBV6-9 and TRBJ2-2, with a possible D match to TRBD2 (5 bases). Germline-derived CDR1 and CDR2 are MNHGY and SVAAGI. CDR3 size: 13 residues. Trimming pared 6 bases from V and 7 bases from J, leaving 12 bases between. CDR3 in amino acids: CASSQTEDGELFF. As DNA, the CDR3 is TGTGCCAGCAGCCAGACGGAGGACGGGGAGCTGTTTTTT.

This clonotype was counted a few times. V is TRBV12-3 or TRBV12-4 and J is TRBJ1-2; D is unresolved. CDR3 length equals 13 residues. The V gene lost 3 bases and the J gene lost 6 bases, with 11 bases spanning the gap. CDR3 region: CASSFSQVHGYTF. The CDR3 DNA reads TGTGCCAGCAGTTTTAGTCAGGTTCATGGCTACACCTTC.

This clonotype was seen ten or more times. The rearrangement uses TRBV12-5 and TRBJ1-2; D is perhaps TRBD1 (5 bases). This CDR3 is built from 15 residues. CDR1 is LGHNT and CDR2 is FRNRAP in the germline V gene. V was trimmed by 5 bases and J by 4 bases, leaving 17 bases between them. The CDR3, as DNA: TGTGCTAGTGGTCCCCCCACGGGACCGGGCTATGGCTACACCTTC. Translated, it gives CASGPPTGPGYGYTF.

The rearrangement joins TRBV5-1 to TRBJ1-6; possible D gene TRBD1, 5 bases. CDR3 length equals 14 residues. Trimming took 2 bases from V and 6 from J, leaving 9 bases between them. Germline CDR1 SGHRS, CDR2 YFSETQ. CDR3 sequence reads: CASSLPGPNSPLHF. DNA of the CDR3: TGCGCCAGCAGCTTACCGGGACCTAATTCACCCCTCCACTTT.

Ten or more counts support this clonotype. This chain uses TRBV20-1 with TRBJ1-6, with unresolved D. This CDR3 region has 14 residues. CDR1 DFQATT and CDR2 SNEGSKA come from the germline V gene (reference sequence). Trimming pared 6 bases from V and 12 bases from J, leaving 21 bases between. The chain's CDR3 is CSAMDLGPLGPLHF. The CDR3 nucleotides are TGCAGTGCGATGGACCTCGGGCCGTTGGGACCCCTCCACTTT.

A few counts support this clonotype. The V gene is TRBV7-2, the J gene TRBJ2-6; TRBD1 or TRBD2 may be the D gene (5 bases each). The CDR3 loop spans 17 amino acids. Trimming pared 6 bases from V and 1 base from J, leaving 16 bases between. The V gene's germline CDR1 is SGHTA and CDR2 FQGNSA. The CDR3 DNA reads TGTGCCAGCAGAGACCCGGGGCGCAGGTCTGGGGCCAACGTCCTGACTTTC. This codes for CASRDPGRRSGANVLTF.

This clonotype has more than one count but fewer than ten. V is TRBV27 and J is TRBJ2-3; D ambiguous. V dropped 5 bases and J dropped 4 bases, with 19 bases sitting between them. This CDR3 has 16 residues. Germline V gene data show CDR1 as MNHEY and CDR2 as SMNVEV (reference sequence). CDR3 sequence reads: CASSPGGLPMADTQYF. DNA of the CDR3: TGTGCCAGCAGTCCCGGTGGGTTGCCTATGGCAGATACGCAGTATTTT.

The gene calls are TRBV10-3 and TRBJ1-6; 7 bases map to TRBD1. J lost 0 bases, V lost 8 bases, and 10 bases had no gene match. Germline values: CDR1 ENHRY, CDR2 SYGVKD. The CDR3 length is 17 residues. Here the CDR3 reads CAIGGTVSDSYNSPLHF. The CDR3 nucleotides read TGTGCCATCGGTGGGACAGTCTCGGACTCCTATAATTCACCCCTCCACTTT.

This clonotype was recorded at least ten times. The genes are TRBV27 and TRBJ2-4, with 8 bases identical to TRBD1. The trim removed 5 bases at V and 8 bases at J, leaving 8 bases unmatched. Germline assignment: CDR1 MNHEY and CDR2 SMNVEV (reference sequence). CDR3 length equals 14 residues. CDR3 DNA sequence: TGTGCCAGCAGTATAGGACAGGGCTTGGACATTCAGTACTTC. Amino acids: CASSIGQGLDIQYF.

This clonotype was seen a handful of times. This chain links TRBV3-1 with TRBJ2-3; the D gene is possibly TRBD2 (6 bases). V shed 2 bases and J shed 5 bases, with 14 bases lying between them. The germline CDR1 and CDR2 sequences are LGHDT and YNNKEL (reference sequence). CDR3 length: 15 residues. The CDR3 DNA sequence: TGTGCCAGCAGCCAACAGGGCGGGGCCGGAGATACGCAGTATTTT. Translation: CASSQQGGAGDTQYF.

This clonotype was counted only a few times. Here the CDR3 DNA reads TGTGCCTGGAGTGTTGGGGGGGCGGCTACTGAAGCTTTCTTT. This translates into CAWSVGGAATEAFF. The gene calls are TRBV30 and TRBJ1-1; TRBD1 is a possible D gene (6 bases). Trimming stripped 0 bases from V and 5 bases from J, with 13 bases between. CDR3 size: 14 residues. Germline assignment: CDR1 GTSNPN and CDR2 SVGIG (reference sequence).

This clonotype has at least ten counts. The J gene is TRBJ2-3, the V gene TRBV2; D unclear. Germline V gives CDR1 SNHLY, CDR2 FYNNEI. Trimming shortened V by 3 bases and J by 4 bases, and 14 bases separated the two germline ends. The CDR3 runs 15 residues. CDR3 DNA sequence: TGTGCCAGCAGTGACGTGGCGGAAAACGCAGATACGCAGTATTTT. This codes for CASSDVAENADTQYF.

This clonotype has a count of ten or more. This chain links TRBV5-8 with TRBJ1-5; no clear D. The V end was cut by 1 base, the J end by 0 bases, with 5 bases between. This CDR3 spans 14 amino acids. CDR1 and CDR2 (germline): SGHTS, YDEGEE. CDR3 region: CASSLIYSNQPQHF. CDR3 DNA: TGTGCCAGCAGCTTGATCTATAGCAATCAGCCCCAGCATTTT.